These 16 T cell receptor beta chains originate from one sample sequenced in a study of T cell repertoires in ileal Crohn's disease. TCRdb keeps only in-frame clones here, not all; method: immunoSEQ multiplex PCR. Counted here are almost 4,000 clones, 75% to 85% occurring once; the ten biggest clones make up about 12%. The time point was: neoterminal ileum biopsy at postoperative endoscopy, about 6 months after surgery. The sequencing sample was made of ileal tissue. The receptors shown here come from an adult with Crohn's disease.

This chain joins TRBV28 and TRBJ2-7; 8 bases align to TRBD1. After removal of 6 bases from V and 1 base from J, the junction contained 8 bases not matched to a gene. CDR1 MDHEN and CDR2 SYDVKM come from the germline V gene. The CDR3 length is 15 residues. CDR3 loop: CASRSSGGGSYEQYF. CDR3 DNA sequence: TGTGCCAGCAGATCCTCAGGGGGCGGTTCCTACGAGCAGTACTTC.

The CDR3 DNA reads as TGTGCCAGCAGTGCCAGGGCAGAGACCCAGTACTTC. Translation gives CASSARAETQYF. The chain links TRBV2 to TRBJ2-5, with D possibly matching TRBD1 (5 bases). The CDR3 totals 12 residues. The germline V gene encodes CDR1 SNHLY and CDR2 FYNNEI. Deletions cut 4 bases from V and 4 bases from J, with 7 bases between.

This clone was found a few times. The V gene is TRBV4-1, the J gene TRBJ1-1, with 7 bases matching TRBD1. Trimming cost V 3 bases and J 8 bases; bases outside gene matches: 12. Germline CDR1 reads MGHRA; CDR2 reads YSYEKL. This CDR3 has 15 residues. This CDR3 reads CASSQESRQGREAFF. The CDR3 nucleotides read TGCGCCAGCAGCCAGGAGAGTCGACAGGGCAGGGAAGCTTTCTTT.

CDR3 nucleotides: TGTGCCAGCAGTTCACGACCGGACAGGGGGCAAGAGACCCAGTACTTC. Translated: CASSSRPDRGQETQYF. The chain is built from TRBV6-6 and TRBJ2-5, with 10 bases lining up with TRBD1. V was pared by 4 bases and J by 2 bases, with 7 bases of the junction left unmatched. CDR3 length: 16 amino acids. Germline assignment: CDR1 MNHNY and CDR2 SVGAGI (reference sequence).

This rearrangement joins TRBV18 to TRBJ2-2; 7 bases match TRBD1. J was trimmed by 5 bases and V by 3 bases; bases with no gene match: 9. This CDR3 is built from 16 residues. Germline V CDR1 and CDR2: KGHSH, LQKENI. CDR3 protein: CASSPSRQGRTGELFF. As DNA, the CDR3 is TGTGCCAGCTCACCTTCGCGACAGGGACGGACCGGGGAGCTGTTTTTT.

The CDR3 nucleotides read TGCGCCAGCAGCCTTGGGACTAGTGGGCAAGAGACCCAGTACTTC. Translation: CASSLGTSGQETQYF. The genes are TRBV5-1 and TRBJ2-5; 8 bases map to TRBD2. Germline lookup yields CDR1 SGHRS and CDR2 YFSETQ. The CDR3 runs to 15 residues. With V trimmed by 4 bases and J by 2 bases, 7 bases remained unmatched. The entire variable domain, with the rest obtained from reference TRBV5-1 and TRBJ2-5, is as follows: KAGVTQTPRYLIKTRGQQVTLSCSPISGHRSVSWYQQTPGQGLQFLFEYFSETQRNKGNFPGRFSGRQFSNSRSEMNVSTLELGDSALYLCASSLGTSGQETQYFGPGTRLLVL.

This chain connects TRBV27 to TRBJ1-2, with D perhaps matching TRBD1 (6 bases). The ends were cut back, 3 bases at V and 2 bases at J, with 16 bases in the middle. The CDR3 is made up of 16 amino acids. In germline, CDR1 is MNHEY, CDR2 SMNVEV (reference sequence). The CDR3 here is CASSFYPQQGNYGYTF. The DNA for the CDR3 is TGTGCCAGCAGTTTCTACCCCCAACAGGGAAACTATGGCTACACCTTC.

The chain links TRBV9 to TRBJ2-4; 7 bases fit TRBD2. The germline V gene has CDR1 SGDLS and CDR2 YYNGEE. The length of the CDR3 is 15 residues. Trimming at V came to 0 bases and at J to 0 bases, leaving 0 bases not matched to a gene. The CDR3 loop reads CASSVGGGAKNIQYF. For the CDR3, the DNA is TGTGCCAGCAGCGTAGGCGGGGGAGCCAAAAACATTCAGTACTTC.

The rearrangement uses TRBV19 and TRBJ1-2, with D maybe TRBD1 (6 bases). The CDR3 has 14 residues. V lost 6 bases, J lost 1 base, and 12 bases lay in between. Germline V gives CDR1 LNHDA, CDR2 SQIVND (reference sequence). CDR3 loop: CASSQVDSNYGYTF. The DNA of the CDR3 is TGTGCCAGTAGCCAGGTGGACAGTAACTATGGCTACACCTTC.

In the case of this clone: A read error may account for a junction end that differs from germline. The gene calls are TRBV30 and TRBJ1-1; D gene ambiguous. The CDR3 spans 13 residues. In germline, CDR1 is GTSNPN, CDR2 SVGIG (reference sequence). CDR3 DNA: TGTGCCGGGAGCCAAGAGAGGAACACTGAAGCTTTCTTT. This sequence encodes CAGSQERNTEAFF.

This rearrangement joins TRBV7-9 to TRBJ2-7; D remains unclear. The CDR3 loop spans 15 amino acids. Germline V gene data show CDR1 as SEHNR and CDR2 as FQNEAQ (reference sequence). V was pared by 1 base and J by 0 bases, with 10 bases between. The CDR3 loop reads CASSLGQWSSYEQYF. The CDR3 nucleotides are TGTGCCAGCAGCTTAGGGCAGTGGAGCTCCTACGAGCAGTACTTC.

This clone was observed once. The rearrangement joins TRBV5-6 to TRBJ1-6, with D tentatively TRBD1 (5 bases). The CDR3 runs to 14 residues. CDR1 SGHDT and CDR2 YYEEEE come from the germline V gene. With 3 bases removed from V and 2 bases from J, the gap between germline ends came to 6 bases. CDR3 nucleotide sequence: TGTGCCAGCAGCTGGGGGGCCTATAATTCACCCCTCCACTTT. Its protein product is CASSWGAYNSPLHF. The entire variable domain, with the rest obtained from reference TRBV5-6 and TRBJ1-6, is as follows: DAGVTQSPTHLIKTRGQQVTLRCSPKSGHDTVSWYQQALGQGPQFIFQYYEEEERQRGNFPDRFSGHQFPNYSSELNVNALLLGDSALYLCASSWGAYNSPLHFGNGTRLTVT.

This clone is labeled large. This chain joins TRBV27 and TRBJ2-1, with 10 bases lining up with TRBD2. With 3 bases clipped from V and 5 bases from J, the junction kept 4 bases outside the gene matches. Germline V gene lookup returns CDR1 MNHEY and CDR2 SMNVEV (reference sequence). There are 15 residues in the CDR3. This chain's CDR3 is CASSLHSGGNNEQFF. CDR3 coding DNA: TGTGCCAGCAGTTTGCATAGCGGGGGGAACAATGAGCAGTTCTTC.

This clone was observed once. The V gene is TRBV2, the J gene TRBJ1-6; TRBD1 matches at 7 bases. Germline V gene lookup returns CDR1 SNHLY and CDR2 FYNNEI. The CDR3 is 14 residues long. The V and J ends lost 3 bases and 10 bases, in that order; junction bases with no gene match: 6. The DNA for the CDR3 is TGTGCCAGCAGTGACGACAGGGAACGCTCACCCCTCCACTTT. This sequence encodes CASSDDRERSPLHF. The whole variable domain, remainder taken from reference TRBV2 and TRBJ1-6, is EPEVTQTPSHQVTQMGQEVILRCVPISNHLYFYWYRQILGQKVEFLVSFYNNEISEKSEIFDDQFSVERPDGSNFTLKIRSTKLEDSAMYFCASSDDRERSPLHFGNGTRLTVT.

CDR3 region: CASSESGQEAFF. Here the CDR3 DNA reads TGTGCCAGCAGTGAAAGTGGACAGGAAGCTTTCTTT. V gene TRBV2 combines with J gene TRBJ1-1, with D maybe TRBD1 (6 bases). The CDR3 is made up of 12 amino acids. Trimming removed 2 bases from V and 8 bases from J, with 9 bases in between. Germline CDR1 and CDR2: SNHLY and FYNNEI.

J is TRBJ1-1 and V is TRBV4-1; D remains ambiguous. The CDR3 totals 15 residues. V lost 1 base and J 6 bases, leaving 15 bases between the germline ends. The germline CDR1 and CDR2 sequences are MGHRA and YSYEKL. This CDR3 reads CASSQGTVGRPEAFF. The CDR3 DNA sequence: TGCGCCAGCAGCCAAGGCACAGTAGGTAGGCCTGAAGCTTTCTTT.